One and the same sample provided the 18 T cell receptor beta chains below, sequenced in a study of T cells in Graves' hyperthyroidism and ophthalmopathy. TCR beta CDR3 sequences were amplified from RNA transcripts. The TCR CDR3 first-round RT-PCR relied on the HTBI primer set. One entry per CDR3 protein, called by TCRdb with MiXCR from the multiplex PCR reads. The sample has approximately 260,000 distinct CDR3 sequences; 15% are singletons. The specimen was blood. The receptors derive from a woman aged 45-60 years with Graves' hyperthyroidism that later progressed to Graves' ophthalmopathy.

This clonotype was recorded at least ten times. The genes are TRBV18 and TRBJ1-1; D is possibly TRBD1 (6 bases). Between the trimmed V and J ends, which lost 5 bases and 2 bases, there was a span of 12 bases. This CDR3 has 14 amino acids. The germline gives CDR1 KGHSH, CDR2 LQKENI. The CDR3, as DNA: TGTGCCAGCTCATCCACGGACAGAAACACTGAAGCTTTCTTT. As protein: CASSSTDRNTEAFF.

This clonotype was seen many times. The V and J genes are TRBV6-5 and TRBJ2-7, with TRBD1 matching 9 bases. Trimming removed 2 bases from V and 3 bases from J; junction bases left unmatched: 5. The CDR3 spans 15 residues. In germline, CDR1 is MNHEY, CDR2 SVGAGI. The CDR3 DNA sequence: TGTGCCAGCAGTTACAGGACAGGGGAGGACTACGAGCAGTACTTC. Its translation is CASSYRTGEDYEQYF.

This clonotype has ten or more counts. The chain is built from TRBV2 and TRBJ2-5, with TRBD1 matching 7 bases. V lost 6 bases, J lost 1 base, and 2 bases stayed unmatched. The CDR3 covers 13 residues. Per the germline V gene, CDR1 is SNHLY and CDR2 is FYNNEI. DNA for the CDR3: TGTGCCAGCAGGAGACAGGGCCAAGAGACCCAGTACTTC. Its translation is CASRRQGQETQYF.

CDR3 loop: CASSLDPVGGTGELFF. DNA of the CDR3: TGCGCCAGCAGCTTGGACCCGGTGGGGGGCACCGGGGAGCTGTTTTTT. The chain is built from TRBV5-1 and TRBJ2-2; D is possibly TRBD2 (6 bases). The V end lost 0 bases, the J end lost 4 bases, and 13 bases lay between the germline ends. Germline V gene sequence: CDR1 SGHRS, CDR2 YFSETQ. The CDR3 contains 16 residues.

This clonotype came up many times. The V gene is TRBV5-1, the J gene TRBJ2-7; weak D call: TRBD2 (5 bases). Germline assignment: CDR1 SGHRS and CDR2 YFSETQ. CDR3 length equals 13 residues. The V end lost 4 bases, the J end lost 3 bases, and 11 bases lay between the germline ends. The CDR3 DNA follows: TGCGCCAGCAGCACGCCGGACTTCTACGAGCAGTACTTC. Protein: CASSTPDFYEQYF.

This clonotype was seen at least ten times. Germline is not matched at one junction end, which may reflect a read error. The chain couples TRBV7-7 to TRBJ2-1, with a tentative D call TRBD1 (7 bases). CDR3 length equals 15 residues. Germline values: CDR1 SSHAT, CDR2 FNYEAQ (reference sequence). As DNA, the CDR3 is TGTGCTAGCAGCTTAGGTAGCGGCAGGGGGAATGAGCAGTTCTTC. As protein: CASSLGSGRGNEQFF. The full variable domain, with the rest looked up from reference TRBV7-7 and TRBJ2-1, is GAGVSQSPRYKVTKRGQDVTLRCDPISSHATLYWYQQALGQGPEFLTYFNYEAQPDKSGLPSDRFSAERPEGSISTLTIQRTEQRDSAMYRCASSLGSGRGNEQFFGPGTRLTVL.

The sample holds many counts of this clonotype. The genes are TRBV11-3 and TRBJ2-1; TRBD2 agrees at 7 bases. Germline lookup yields CDR1 SGHNT and CDR2 YENEEA. V was clipped by 3 bases and J by 4 bases; unmatched bases: 6. This CDR3 is 15 amino acids long. The DNA of the CDR3 is TGTGCCAGCAGCTTCCGCGGGAGTACGTACAATGAGCAGTTCTTC. Translation gives CASSFRGSTYNEQFF.

CDR3 sequence reads: CATKGTREEQYF. The DNA of the CDR3 is TGCGCCACCAAAGGGACTAGGGAGGAGCAGTACTTC. J is TRBJ2-7 and V is TRBV10-2, with 8 bases fitting TRBD2. This CDR3 has 12 residues. V was pared by 10 bases and J by 7 bases, with 9 bases of the junction left unmatched. The V gene's germline CDR1 is WSHSY and CDR2 SAAADI.

Many counts were recorded for this clonotype. Because the CDR3 is missing its conserved closing phenylalanine or tryptophan, this is likely a read error. The chain couples TRBV3-1 to TRBJ2-3; 11 nucleotides line up with TRBD2. Unmatched junction bases numbered 5, after V lost 4 bases and J lost 2 bases. This CDR3 has 16 amino acids. In germline, CDR1 is LGHDT, CDR2 YNNKEL (reference sequence). DNA for the CDR3: TGTGCCAGCAGCCTTCGACTAGCGGGATCCACAGATACGCAGTATGTT. Translating gives CASSLRLAGSTDTQYV.

This clonotype was observed at least ten times. This chain links TRBV5-1 with TRBJ1-1; 10 positions agree with TRBD1. The ends lost 0 bases at V and 8 bases at J; junction bases unmatched: 4. The germline CDR1 and CDR2 sequences are SGHRS and YFSETQ. The CDR3 is 14 amino acids. The CDR3 protein is CASSLVGGQGEAFF. CDR3 in DNA: TGCGCCAGCAGCTTGGTGGGGGGACAGGGGGAAGCTTTCTTT.

The chain joins TRBV2 to TRBJ2-7; 7 bases are a match to TRBD2. The V gene's germline CDR1 is SNHLY and CDR2 FYNNEI. Trimming at V came to 10 bases and at J to 4 bases, leaving 10 bases not matched to a gene. The CDR3 covers 13 residues. The CDR3 DNA is TGTGCCACCAGGATTAGCGGGCCGTACGAGCAGTACTTC. It translates to CATRISGPYEQYF.

The V and J genes are TRBV7-2 and TRBJ2-1, with a weak D call TRBD1 (6 bases). V was clipped by 0 bases and J by 5 bases, with 17 bases between them. From germline, CDR1 is SGHTA and CDR2 FQGNSA. The length of the CDR3 is 17 residues. CDR3 loop: CASSLAWGRGPNNEQFF. The DNA for the CDR3 is TGTGCCAGCAGCTTAGCGTGGGGGCGCGGGCCGAACAATGAGCAGTTCTTC.

This clonotype showed up many times. V gene TRBV30 combines with J gene TRBJ2-7; no clear D. Germline V lookup: CDR1 GTSNPN, CDR2 SVGIG (reference sequence). The CDR3 contains 11 residues. V was trimmed by 3 bases and J by 9 bases, leaving 12 bases between them. The CDR3 region has the DNA TGTGCCTGGAGCCCCTCCCGTGTGCAGTACTTC. Translated, it gives CAWSPSRVQYF.

This clonotype appeared a few times. V gene TRBV14 combines with J gene TRBJ1-1, with 8 bases identical to TRBD1. Germline CDR1 is SGHDN and CDR2 is FVKESK. After removal of 1 base from V and 13 bases from J, the junction contained 8 bases not matched to a gene. The CDR3 totals 13 residues. CDR3 amino acids: CASSQVQGVKCFF. CDR3 coding DNA: TGTGCCAGCAGCCAAGTACAGGGGGTTAAGTGTTTCTTT.

The table lists this clonotype with a count of one. This may be a read error: a much more frequent sequence differs by one nucleotide. The chain has TRBV7-9 and TRBJ2-3; D ambiguous. The germline V gene has CDR1 SEHNR and CDR2 FQNEAQ (reference sequence). CDR3 size: 15 residues. Trimming removed 5 bases at V and 2 bases at J, with 14 bases between. CDR3 nucleotide sequence: TGTGCCAGCAGCCCTACTCAGACAATCACAGATACGCAGTATTTT. Translated, it gives CASSPTQTITDTQYF.

The sample holds many counts of this clonotype. The genes are TRBV6-2 or TRBV6-3 and TRBJ1-1; 10 bases agree with TRBD1. The CDR3 has 16 amino acids. Trimming cost V 4 bases and J 4 bases; bases outside gene matches: 9. The germline gives CDR1 MNHEY, CDR2 SVGEGT. Here the CDR3 DNA reads TGTGCCAGCAGTTTCCGGGACAGGGGAATTCGCACTGAAGCTTTCTTT. Encoded protein: CASSFRDRGIRTEAFF.

In its sample, this clonotype was seen many times. This chain links TRBV5-1 with TRBJ2-1, with 11 bases fitting TRBD2. Germline CDR1 SGHRS, CDR2 YFSETQ. V lost 1 base and J lost 5; bases outside the gene matches: 8. This CDR3 is 17 amino acids long. This CDR3 is CASSLLAGGYINNEQFF. DNA of the CDR3: TGCGCCAGCAGCTTGCTAGCGGGAGGCTACATAAACAATGAGCAGTTCTTC. The complete variable domain, with remaining parts taken from reference TRBV5-1 and TRBJ2-1, reads KAGVTQTPRYLIKTRGQQVTLSCSPISGHRSVSWYQQTPGQGLQFLFEYFSETQRNKGNFPGRFSGRQFSNSRSEMNVSTLELGDSALYLCASSLLAGGYINNEQFFGPGTRLTVL.

The rearrangement uses TRBV19 and TRBJ1-2; 8 nucleotides agree with TRBD1. The CDR3 runs to 14 residues. Germline V lookup: CDR1 LNHDA, CDR2 SQIVND (reference sequence). J gave up 3 bases and V 3 bases, and 3 bases lay outside the gene matches. CDR3: CASSIQGAYYGYTF. In nucleotides, the CDR3 is TGTGCCAGTAGTATCCAGGGGGCGTACTATGGCTACACCTTC.